These 4 T cell receptor beta chains originate from one sample sequenced in a study of beta chain features in type 1 diabetes. Findings and limits, study-wide: Among all four CD4+ subsets, Type 1 diabetes patients had TCRB CDR3s that were moderately but significantly shorter.

The sequenced template was cDNA made from the entire isolated RNA. Only in-frame clones appear in the TCRdb table, and some are missing; sequencing was by immunoSEQ multiplex PCR. The sample records about 370,000 clones, 8% to 10% being singletons. No antigen is known for these receptors. The sample consisted of central memory CD4+ T cells from blood. These receptors originate from a man aged 25-45 years with type 1 diabetes.

The chain combines TRBV2 with TRBJ2-1, with unresolved D. Germline CDR1 is SNHLY and CDR2 is FYNNEI. The CDR3 runs 11 residues. The V end was cut by 9 bases, the J end by 6 bases, with 9 bases between. The CDR3 DNA reads TGTGCCAGAGCAAGGAGCAATGAGCAGTTCTTC. It yields the protein CARARSNEQFF.

This rearrangement joins TRBV18 to TRBJ1-2; TRBD1 might be the D (5 bases). This CDR3 comprises 13 residues. V lost 3 bases to trimming and J lost 8 bases, with 13 bases between them. Looked up from germline, CDR1 is KGHSH and CDR2 is LQKENI. CDR3 region: CASSPRRVEGYTF. CDR3 nucleotides: TGTGCCAGCTCACCTCGCAGGGTAGAGGGCTACACCTTC.

This chain uses TRBV11-2 with TRBJ1-1; D possibly corresponds to TRBD1 (5 bases). Germline assignment: CDR1 SGHAT and CDR2 FQNNGV. This CDR3 has 14 amino acids. V lost 2 bases and J lost 0, with 7 bases in between. CDR3 protein: CASSLWGMNTEAFF. The CDR3 nucleotides are TGTGCCAGCAGCTTATGGGGGATGAACACTGAAGCTTTCTTT.

This clone was found a few times. V gene TRBV5-4 combines with J gene TRBJ2-2; 9 bases fit TRBD1. This CDR3 has 16 amino acids. The germline CDR1 and CDR2 sequences are SGHNT and YYREEE (reference sequence). The junction had 5 bases not matched to a gene; V was cut back by 3 bases and J by 2 bases. CDR3 sequence (DNA): TGTGCCAGCAGCTCAGGACAGGGGTTTAACACCGGGGAGCTGTTTTTT. As protein: CASSSGQGFNTGELFF.